Following are 6 T cell receptor beta chains from one sample sequenced in a study of T-cell reconstitution after alpha-beta-depleted transplantation in children (dated by TCRdb to the mid-2010s). Libraries were made using PCR. Sequenced using an Illumina HiSeq 2500. TCR library preparation used molecular barcoding, with unique molecular identifiers applied to normalize quantification of the TCRbeta repertoire. Clones were called with MiXCR by TCRdb after fastp trimmed the public reads at Q25, and only in-frame beta chains were retained. Rows with a matching CDR3 protein are joined into one entry that keeps the most common DNA and genes. Across this sample there are 200,000 to 250,000 distinct CDR3 sequences, with around 9.9% seen only once. Approximately 30% of the sample is taken by the ten largest. This specimen's treatment or condition label, interpreted: allogeneic hematopoietic cell transplantation with graft depleted of TCRalphabeta T cells and CD19 B cells.

The sequenced sample was PBMCs, obtained before TCRalphabeta/CD19-depleted stem cell transplant. Receptor source: a child younger than two with acute myeloid leukemia, due to receive a stem cell transplant.

There are many counts of this clonotype. The V gene is TRBV28, the J gene TRBJ2-3; TRBD2 matches 14 bases. Germline loops: CDR1 MDHEN, CDR2 SYDVKM. The CDR3 runs 17 residues. V was pared by 5 bases and J by 5 bases, with 9 bases of the junction left unmatched. CDR3 in DNA: TGTGCCAGCAGTCTACCGGGACTAGCGGGGGACCTAGATACGCAGTATTTT. Its protein product is CASSLPGLAGDLDTQYF.

This clonotype was counted ten times or more. The CDR3 is CASKQGPLNEQFF. The CDR3 bases are TGCGCCAGCAAGCAGGGGCCCCTTAATGAGCAGTTCTTC. The chain employs TRBV5-1 and TRBJ2-1, with D possibly TRBD1 on 6 matching bases. Germline lookup yields CDR1 SGHRS and CDR2 YFSETQ. The V and J ends lost 6 bases and 7 bases respectively, with 14 bases between them. The CDR3 extends over 13 amino acids. The whole variable domain, remainder taken from reference TRBV5-1 and TRBJ2-1, is KAGVTQTPRYLIKTRGQQVTLSCSPISGHRSVSWYQQTPGQGLQFLFEYFSETQRNKGNFPGRFSGRQFSNSRSEMNVSTLELGDSALYLCASKQGPLNEQFFGPGTRLTVL.

In its sample, this clonotype was seen many times. V gene TRBV7-2 combines with J gene TRBJ2-3, with 12 bases fitting TRBD2. The CDR3 has 17 residues. Germline assignment: CDR1 SGHTA and CDR2 FQGNSA. With 2 bases clipped from V and 0 bases from J, the junction kept 3 bases outside the gene matches. The CDR3: CASSLFGTSGSTDTQYF. The CDR3 DNA reads as TGTGCCAGCAGCTTATTTGGGACTAGCGGGAGCACAGATACGCAGTATTTT.

The sample holds many counts of this clonotype. The J gene is TRBJ2-3, the V gene TRBV20-1; 9 positions match TRBD2. The CDR3 covers 15 residues. With V trimmed by 3 bases and J by 0 bases, 4 bases remained unmatched. Germline V gene data show CDR1 as DFQATT and CDR2 as SNEGSKA (reference sequence). CDR3 nucleotide sequence: TGCAGTGCTAGGACTAGCGGAGCTAGCACAGATACGCAGTATTTT. Amino acids: CSARTSGASTDTQYF.

This clonotype came up many times. V and J are TRBV28 and TRBJ2-3; possible D gene TRBD1, 6 bases. This CDR3 region has 14 residues. Germline loops: CDR1 MDHEN, CDR2 SYDVKM. Trimming pared 3 bases from V and 4 bases from J, leaving 11 bases between. CDR3 nucleotide sequence: TGTGCCAGCAGTTTTGTGGGGGCACCAGATACGCAGTATTTT. Protein product: CASSFVGAPDTQYF. The variable domain in full, with the rest retrieved from reference TRBV28 and TRBJ2-3, is DVKVTQSSRYLVKRTGEKVFLECVQDMDHENMFWYRQDPGLGLRLIYFSYDVKMKEKGDIPEGYSVSREKKERFSLILESASTNQTSMYLCASSFVGAPDTQYFGPGTRLTVL.

Only a few counts were recorded for this clonotype. The rearrangement links TRBV30 to TRBJ1-3; D is ambiguous. This CDR3 is built from 16 residues. Trimming took 2 bases from V and 0 from J, leaving 14 bases between them. The germline CDR1 and CDR2 sequences are GTSNPN and SVGIG (reference sequence). In DNA, the CDR3 is TGTGCCTGGAGTCTAGCGGGCGGCTTCTCTGGAAACACCATATATTTT. As protein: CAWSLAGGFSGNTIYF.